This is a list of T cell receptor beta chains from one sample in a study of tumor and adjacent non-tumor tissue in lung cancer. TCRdb fed the multiplex PCR reads into MiXCR, producing one record per CDR3 protein. The repertoire holds some 80,000 distinct CDR3 sequences, with around 80% as singletons. The sequenced sample was distant non-tumor lung tissue. The source is a woman between 45 and 65 years old with non-small cell lung cancer. Both conserved end residues are part of each CDR3. The order of the fields is clone size, V gene, J gene, D gene, CDR3 DNA, CDR3 protein. A D gene is named only where the DNA matches it firmly. Some rows mark clone size as missing; the rest say once, few, many or name a class of expanded clone.

clone size: NA
V gene: TRBV6-5
J gene: TRBJ1-4
D gene: TRBD1
CDR3 DNA: TGTGCCAGCGGCCATCTTAATCCAGGGGGCTCCAATCAAAAACTGTTTTTT
CDR3 protein: CASGHLNPGGSNQKLFF

clone size: NA
V gene: TRBV4-2
J gene: TRBJ2-3
D gene: NA
CDR3 DNA: TGTGCCAGCAGTCAAGTTACAGATACGCAGTATTTT
CDR3 protein: CASSQVTDTQYF

clone size: NA
V gene: TRBV10-3
J gene: TRBJ2-7
D gene: NA
CDR3 DNA: TGTGCCATCAGTGAAGAGACTCCCACCTGCGAGCAGTACTTC
CDR3 protein: CAISEETPTCEQYF

clone size: NA
V gene: TRBV6-5
J gene: TRBJ2-1
D gene: NA
CDR3 DNA: TGTGCCAGCAGTTACGATGGAGGAGGAAACAATGAGCAGTTCTTT
CDR3 protein: CASSYDGGGNNEQFF

clone size: many
V gene: TRBV14
J gene: TRBJ2-3
D gene: TRBD2
CDR3 DNA: TGTGCCAGCAGCCAGTACTATGGACTAGCGGGAGCCTCAGATACGCAGTATTTT
CDR3 protein: CASSQYYGLAGASDTQYF

clone size: NA
V gene: TRBV30
J gene: TRBJ2-7
D gene: NA
CDR3 DNA: TGTGCCTGGGGCCTGTCAGCACAGGGCTACGAGCAGTACTTC
CDR3 protein: CAWGLSAQGYEQYF

clone size: NA
V gene: TRBV12-3/TRBV12-4
J gene: TRBJ1-5
D gene: NA
CDR3 DNA: TGTACCAGCAACTCCCCCGGGGGGCACCAGCCCCAGCATTTT
CDR3 protein: CTSNSPGGHQPQHF

clone size: NA
V gene: TRBV11-2
J gene: TRBJ2-2
D gene: TRBD1
CDR3 DNA: TGTGCCTGCAGCCTAGTACAGGGGCCCTTCGGCACCGGGGACCTGTTTTTT
CDR3 protein: CACSLVQGPFGTGDLFF

clone size: few
V gene: TRBV30
J gene: TRBJ1-1
D gene: TRBD1
CDR3 DNA: TGTGCCTGGAGCACAGGGGTAATCGCTGAAGCTTTCTTT
CDR3 protein: CAWSTGVIAEAFF

clone size: NA
V gene: TRBV20-1
J gene: TRBJ2-3
D gene: NA
CDR3 DNA: TGCAGTGTCCAGAAAAGGTTGGGAGAGAAAGATACACAGTATTTT
CDR3 protein: CSVQKRLGEKDTQYF

clone size: NA
V gene: TRBV5-1
J gene: TRBJ2-3
D gene: NA
CDR3 DNA: TGCGCCAGCATCTTGGGGCGAGCCGGGTCGGATACGCAGTATTTT
CDR3 protein: CASILGRAGSDTQYF

clone size: NA
V gene: TRBV20-1
J gene: TRBJ2-7
D gene: NA
CDR3 DNA: TGCAGTGGTAGAGATCGGGCCCCACACTCAGTGTCCTACGAGCAGTACTTC
CDR3 protein: CSGRDRAPHSVSYEQYF

clone size: many
V gene: TRBV12-3/TRBV12-4
J gene: TRBJ2-7
D gene: NA
CDR3 DNA: TGTGCCAGCAGTAGCGGATTAACCTACGAGCAGTACTTC
CDR3 protein: CASSSGLTYEQYF

clone size: few
V gene: TRBV11-2
J gene: TRBJ2-3
D gene: TRBD2
CDR3 DNA: TGTGCCAGCAGTTTGTTAGCGGGAGCGGGTAAGGCAGATACGCAGTATTTT
CDR3 protein: CASSLLAGAGKADTQYF

clone size: NA
V gene: TRBV6-6
J gene: TRBJ1-1
D gene: TRBD1
CDR3 DNA: TGTGCCAGCAGTTCCCCGACAGGGGGTATCACTGAAACTTTCTTT
CDR3 protein: CASSSPTGGITETFF

clone size: NA
V gene: TRBV6-1
J gene: TRBJ1-5
D gene: TRBD1
CDR3 DNA: TGTGCCAGGGCCCGGACAGGAGTCAATCAGCCCCAGCATTTT
CDR3 protein: CARARTGVNQPQHF

clone size: NA
V gene: TRBV19
J gene: TRBJ2-7
D gene: NA
CDR3 DNA: TGTGCCAGTAAGACTACCCCTAGTACGGGAGTCACCGAGCAGTACTTC
CDR3 protein: CASKTTPSTGVTEQYF

clone size: NA
V gene: TRBV11-3
J gene: TRBJ1-1
D gene: NA
CDR3 DNA: TGTACCAGCAGCCAACCGGACACCGAGAACACTGAAGCTTTCTTT
CDR3 protein: CTSSQPDTENTEAFF

clone size: NA
V gene: TRBV4-2
J gene: TRBJ2-2
D gene: NA
CDR3 DNA: TGTGCCAACAGCCCGGCCGGGCGGGAGCTGTTTTTT
CDR3 protein: CANSPAGRELFF

clone size: many
V gene: TRBV5-1
J gene: TRBJ1-1
D gene: NA
CDR3 DNA: TGCGCCAGCAGCTTGGTTGCGGGAGACACTGAAGCTTTCTTT
CDR3 protein: CASSLVAGDTEAFF

clone size: NA
V gene: TRBV4-2
J gene: TRBJ2-5
D gene: TRBD2
CDR3 DNA: TGTGCCAGCAGCCAAGTACCTAGCGGGAATGTGGGAGATACCCAGTACTTC
CDR3 protein: CASSQVPSGNVGDTQYF

clone size: NA
V gene: TRBV7-9
J gene: TRBJ1-1
D gene: NA
CDR3 DNA: TGTGCCAGTAGCTTAGTTGTACGAGCTATCTTT
CDR3 protein: CASSLVVRAIF

clone size: NA
V gene: TRBV29-1
J gene: TRBJ2-3
D gene: NA
CDR3 DNA: TGCAGCATAGGGACAAAGACAAAAGATACGCAGTATTTT
CDR3 protein: CSIGTKTKDTQYF

clone size: NA
V gene: TRBV12-3/TRBV12-4
J gene: TRBJ2-1
D gene: TRBD2
CDR3 DNA: TGTGCAAGCAGTTTGGGAGCGGGAGATGTGCAGTTCTTC
CDR3 protein: CASSLGAGDVQFF

clone size: NA
V gene: TRBV6-1
J gene: TRBJ2-1
D gene: TRBD2
CDR3 DNA: TGTACCAGCAGTGAAGAGGGACTAGGGGGAACATACAATGAGCAGTTCTTC
CDR3 protein: CTSSEEGLGGTYNEQFF

clone size: few
V gene: TRBV11-2
J gene: TRBJ2-7
D gene: TRBD1
CDR3 DNA: TGTGCCAGTAACTTAGTTAGGGACAGCTACGAGAAGTACTTC
CDR3 protein: CASNLVRDSYEKYF

clone size: NA
V gene: TRBV29-1
J gene: TRBJ1-1
D gene: NA
CDR3 DNA: TGCAGCGGTATAGGCCCCGGGGTGAACACTGAAGCTTTCTTT
CDR3 protein: CSGIGPGVNTEAFF

clone size: few
V gene: TRBV6-7
J gene: TRBJ2-7
D gene: NA
CDR3 DNA: TGTGCCGGCAGTTCCGCAGCGCCTAGGGGTCCCTACGAGCGGTACTTC
CDR3 protein: CAGSSAAPRGPYERYF

clone size: many
V gene: TRBV28
J gene: TRBJ2-5
D gene: NA
CDR3 DNA: TGTGCCAGCAGTTTATGGTCCGGGGCGGGCGAAGAGACCCAGTACTTC
CDR3 protein: CASSLWSGAGEETQYF

clone size: NA
V gene: TRBV12-3/TRBV12-4
J gene: TRBJ2-1
D gene: NA
CDR3 DNA: TGCGCCTGCAGTTCCCCGGGACGGGAATCTAATGAGCAGTTCTTC
CDR3 protein: CACSSPGRESNEQFF

clone size: NA
V gene: TRBV7-9
J gene: TRBJ2-7
D gene: NA
CDR3 DNA: TGTGCCAGGAGCTCTCTTGGAGGGGGGCCAACCTACGAGCAGTACTTC
CDR3 protein: CARSSLGGGPTYEQYF

clone size: NA
V gene: TRBV6-1
J gene: TRBJ2-3
D gene: NA
CDR3 DNA: TGTGCCAGCAGTGAAATTCCGTGGGAGAGAGGGAGACCATGCACAGATACGCAGTATTTT
CDR3 protein: CASSEIPWERGRPCTDTQYF

clone size: NA
V gene: TRBV24-1
J gene: TRBJ2-7
D gene: NA
CDR3 DNA: TGTGCCAACAGGGAAGAGCTCACCTACGATCAGTACTTC
CDR3 protein: CANREELTYDQYF

clone size: NA
V gene: TRBV12-3/TRBV12-4
J gene: TRBJ2-1
D gene: NA
CDR3 DNA: TGTGCCAGCAGTTTAGGGAATAGGCCATTCTTC
CDR3 protein: CASSLGNRPFF

clone size: NA
V gene: TRBV29-1
J gene: TRBJ2-7
D gene: TRBD1
CDR3 DNA: TGCAACGTTGAAGGCAGGGGGCCGTACTTCGAGCAGTACTTC
CDR3 protein: CNVEGRGPYFEQYF

clone size: NA
V gene: TRBV6-1
J gene: TRBJ1-5
D gene: TRBD1
CDR3 DNA: TGTGCCAGCAGGGAGACAGGGAGGGGACGGCCCCAGCATTTT
CDR3 protein: CASRETGRGRPQHF

clone size: few
V gene: TRBV7-9
J gene: TRBJ1-4
D gene: NA
CDR3 DNA: TGTGCCAGCAGCTTAATGTTTAGGACAGCGGGTGAAAAACTGTTTTTT
CDR3 protein: CASSLMFRTAGEKLFF

clone size: NA
V gene: TRBV6-1
J gene: TRBJ2-7
D gene: NA
CDR3 DNA: TGTGCCAGCCGCTCTAGCGCATCGTCCTATGGGCAGTACTTC
CDR3 protein: CASRSSASSYGQYF

clone size: NA
V gene: TRBV5-1
J gene: TRBJ1-2
D gene: NA
CDR3 DNA: TGCGCCAGCACCTTCACGGGGCTGGAGGGCTACACCTTC
CDR3 protein: CASTFTGLEGYTF

clone size: NA
V gene: TRBV5-6
J gene: TRBJ2-7
D gene: NA
CDR3 DNA: TGTGCCGGCAGCTTGGAGGCGCAGGGGACCTACGAGCAGTATTTC
CDR3 protein: CAGSLEAQGTYEQYF

clone size: NA
V gene: TRBV28
J gene: TRBJ2-7
D gene: NA
CDR3 DNA: TGTGCCAGCAGTCAACTGTCCCACCCGGTGCGACGCGAGCAGTACTTC
CDR3 protein: CASSQLSHPVRREQYF

clone size: NA
V gene: TRBV6-1
J gene: TRBJ1-6
D gene: TRBD1
CDR3 DNA: TGTGCCAGCGGGGACAGTCAAGGTTCACCCCTTCACTTT
CDR3 protein: CASGDSQGSPLHF

clone size: NA
V gene: TRBV29-1
J gene: TRBJ1-2
D gene: NA
CDR3 DNA: TGCAGCGTTGAAGAGGATCTTGATCCGAATTGCTACACTTTC
CDR3 protein: CSVEEDLDPNCYTF

clone size: NA
V gene: TRBV29-1
J gene: TRBJ2-1
D gene: NA
CDR3 DNA: TGCAGCGTTGTTGGCAGTGACTACAATGAGCAGTTCTTC
CDR3 protein: CSVVGSDYNEQFF

clone size: NA
V gene: TRBV11-2
J gene: TRBJ2-6
D gene: NA
CDR3 DNA: TGTGCCAGCAGCTTAGGGTCGTTAAATGTCCTGACTTTC
CDR3 protein: CASSLGSLNVLTF

clone size: NA
V gene: TRBV11-1
J gene: TRBJ2-1
D gene: NA
CDR3 DNA: TGTGCCAGCAGCGCAGCGGTCTACAATAAGCAGTTCTTC
CDR3 protein: CASSAAVYNKQFF